The rows below give T cell receptor beta chains drawn from one sample of a study of molecular identifiers for immune sequencing clone quantification. A single record per CDR3 protein comes from TCRdb applying MiXCR to the PCR reads. The sample records more than 450,000 distinct CDR3 sequences, 25% being singletons. The sequencing sample was made of naive CD8+ T cells from blood, with Jurkat cell RNA spiked in. The receptors stem from a human donor in good health. Some libraries in this study had Jurkat cell RNA spiked in. CDR3s include the opening cysteine and the closing phenylalanine or tryptophan. D genes are given only for firm matches. Clone size is not always given. Where it is, it says once, few, many or a class for expanded clones.

D | J | V | size | DNA | CDR3
NA | TRBJ2-2 | TRBV27 | many | TGTGCCAGCAGTTTCCTGGGGTCCGGGGAGCTGTTTTTT | CASSFLGSGELFF
TRBD2 | TRBJ2-7 | TRBV7-9 | NA | TGTGCCAGCAGAGGTCTAGCGGTGTACGAGCAGTACTTC | CASRGLAVYEQYF
NA | TRBJ1-1 | TRBV30 | few | TGTGCCTGGGAGGGGTTCCCGAACACTGAAGCTTTCTTT | CAWEGFPNTEAFF
TRBD1 | TRBJ2-7 | TRBV27 | NA | TGTGCCAGCAGTCACGACAGGGGTCGGCAGTACTTC | CASSHDRGRQYF
NA | TRBJ2-5 | TRBV30 | NA | TGTGCCTGGACCTCCCCCGGAGAAGAGACCCAGTACTTC | CAWTSPGEETQYF
NA | TRBJ1-1 | TRBV6-5 | NA | TGTGCCAGCAGTTACTCAAGGGAAATGAACACTGTAGCTTTCTTT | CASSYSREMNTVAFF
NA | TRBJ2-3 | TRBV7-3 | few | TGTGCCAGCAGCTCACAGGGTTTTAACGCAGATACGCAGTATTTT | CASSSQGFNADTQYF
NA | TRBJ2-4 | TRBV15 | many | TGTGCCACCATGCCCCCCAACAAAAACATTCAGTACTTC | CATMPPNKNIQYF
TRBD1 | TRBJ2-7 | TRBV12-3/TRBV12-4 | NA | TGTGCCAGCAGTGGACAGGGGCGAGAGCAGTACTTC | CASSGQGREQYF
TRBD1 | TRBJ2-7 | TRBV28 | many | TGTGCCAGCAGGCCTCCGGGACAGCCCTACGAGCAGTACTTC | CASRPPGQPYEQYF
NA | TRBJ2-7 | TRBV28 | NA | TGTGCCAGCAGGTTATATGGGACGTCGAGCTCCTTCGAGCAGTACTTC | CASRLYGTSSSFEQYF
NA | TRBJ1-1 | TRBV19 | NA | TGTGCCAGTAGTAACGGACAGTGCACTGAAGCTTTCTTT | CASSNGQCTEAFF
NA | TRBJ2-5 | TRBV13 | NA | TGTGCCAGCAGGGGTCAGCCTCAAGAGACCCAGTACTTC | CASRGQPQETQYF
TRBD1 | TRBJ2-5 | TRBV7-9 | many | TGTGCCAGCAGCTTGACAGGGTTAGAGACCCAGTACTTC | CASSLTGLETQYF
NA | TRBJ2-6 | TRBV20-1 | NA | TGCAGTGCTAGAGGGTTCTCTGGGGCCAACGTCCTGACTTTC | CSARGFSGANVLTF
TRBD1 | TRBJ1-5 | TRBV10-2 | few | TGCGCCAGCACGGGACAGGTCAATCAGCCCCAGCATTTT | CASTGQVNQPQHF
TRBD2 | TRBJ2-7 | TRBV5-1 | many | TGCGCCAGCAGCTTGGAGACGGGGGGATCCTACGAGCAGTACTTC | CASSLETGGSYEQYF
NA | TRBJ2-3 | TRBV27 | NA | TGTGCCAGCAGACAGGACGCCACAGATACGCAGTATTTT | CASRQDATDTQYF
TRBD2 | TRBJ2-2 | TRBV10-3 | few | TGTGCCATCAGTGAGTTCAGTAGCGGGGGACCTGGCGGGGAGCTGTTTTTT | CAISEFSSGGPGGELFF
TRBD2 | TRBJ2-3 | TRBV19 | NA | TGTGCCAGTAGACTGACTAGCGGGGCCTCAGATACGCAGTATTTT | CASRLTSGASDTQYF
NA | TRBJ1-4 | TRBV7-6 | NA | TGTGCCAGCAGCCGCCTGTTCTTGCCAGGCAAGAATGGAAAACTGTTTTTT | CASSRLFLPGKNGKLFF
NA | TRBJ2-3 | TRBV7-6 | many | TGTGCCAGCAGCCCAGCCCTCACAGATACGCAGTATTTT | CASSPALTDTQYF
NA | TRBJ1-2 | TRBV25-1 | NA | TGTGCCAGCAGCTCGGGACATGGCTACACCTTC | CASSSGHGYTF
TRBD2 | TRBJ2-5 | TRBV7-9 | few | TGTGCCAGCAGCCTCTACCTTGGGACTAGCGGGATCAGAGAGACCCAGTACTTC | CASSLYLGTSGIRETQYF
NA | TRBJ1-2 | TRBV4-3 | NA | TGCGCCAGCAGCCAAGATTGGACCTTCTCCCCAGCTAACTATGGCTACACCTTC | CASSQDWTFSPANYGYTF
NA | TRBJ2-1 | TRBV28 | NA | TGTGCCAGCAGTCCGGCCTGGGAGTACAATGAGCAGTTCTTC | CASSPAWEYNEQFF
NA | TRBJ2-2 | TRBV7-9 | few | TGTGCCAGCAGCTTAGCGGAGGGGCTGACCGGGGAGCTGTTTTTT | CASSLAEGLTGELFF
NA | TRBJ1-2 | TRBV2 | NA | TGTGCCAGCAGCGCCGTCGACGTCACTAACTATGGCTACACCTTC | CASSAVDVTNYGYTF
NA | TRBJ1-6 | TRBV6-5 | many | TGTGCCAGCAGTCCCCTCGGGGGAGTCACTTCACCCCTCCACTTT | CASSPLGGVTSPLHF
NA | TRBJ2-3 | TRBV6-2/TRBV6-3 | few | TGTGCCAGCAGTCGGAGGGCCGCTGGCACAGATACGCAGTATTTT | CASSRRAAGTDTQYF
NA | TRBJ2-7 | TRBV12-3/TRBV12-4 | many | TGTGCCAGCAGTCCGGTTCCAGGGAAAGGCGAGCAGTACTTC | CASSPVPGKGEQYF
NA | TRBJ1-3 | TRBV11-2 | few | TGTGCCAGCAGCCTAGGGGGAGCCACCATATATTTT | CASSLGGATIYF
TRBD1 | TRBJ2-6 | TRBV14 | NA | TGTGCCAGCAGCCGACCTCCTGGGACAGGGGCGTTCTCTGGGGCCAACGTCCTGACTTTC | CASSRPPGTGAFSGANVLTF
TRBD1 | TRBJ2-1 | TRBV9 | few | TGTGCCAGCAGCGGCGGCGACAGGGCCTACAATGAGCAGTTCTTC | CASSGGDRAYNEQFF
NA | TRBJ1-5 | TRBV24-1 | many | TGTGCCACCAGTGACCTAAATCAGCCCCAGCATTTT | CATSDLNQPQHF
TRBD1 | TRBJ1-2 | TRBV28 | few | TGTGCCAGCAGTTTAGGTCCGACAGGGCGCGACTATGGCTACACCTTC | CASSLGPTGRDYGYTF
TRBD1 | TRBJ2-6 | TRBV19 | NA | TGTGCCAGTACCGAGAAAGGGACAGCTGGGGCCAACGTCCTGACTTTC | CASTEKGTAGANVLTF